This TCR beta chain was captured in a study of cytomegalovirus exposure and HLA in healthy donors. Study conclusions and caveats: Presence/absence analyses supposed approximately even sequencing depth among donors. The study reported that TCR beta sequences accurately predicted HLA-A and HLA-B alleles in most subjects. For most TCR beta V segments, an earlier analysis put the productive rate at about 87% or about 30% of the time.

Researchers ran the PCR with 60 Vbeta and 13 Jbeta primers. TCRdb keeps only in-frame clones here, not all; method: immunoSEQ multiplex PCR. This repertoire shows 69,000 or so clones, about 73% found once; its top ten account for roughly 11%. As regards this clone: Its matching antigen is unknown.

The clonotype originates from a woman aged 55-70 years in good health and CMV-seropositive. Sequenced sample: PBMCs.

The CDR3 sequence: CASSYGTLTGPYEQYF. The CDR3 region has the DNA TGTGCCAGCAGTTACGGGACCCTGACAGGCCCCTACGAGCAGTACTTC. The chain uses TRBV6-5 and TRBJ2-7, with D possibly matching TRBD1 (6 bases). The CDR3 spans 16 residues. CDR1 is MNHEY, CDR2 SVGAGI, per germline. V lost 2 bases to trimming and J lost 2 bases, with 16 bases between them.